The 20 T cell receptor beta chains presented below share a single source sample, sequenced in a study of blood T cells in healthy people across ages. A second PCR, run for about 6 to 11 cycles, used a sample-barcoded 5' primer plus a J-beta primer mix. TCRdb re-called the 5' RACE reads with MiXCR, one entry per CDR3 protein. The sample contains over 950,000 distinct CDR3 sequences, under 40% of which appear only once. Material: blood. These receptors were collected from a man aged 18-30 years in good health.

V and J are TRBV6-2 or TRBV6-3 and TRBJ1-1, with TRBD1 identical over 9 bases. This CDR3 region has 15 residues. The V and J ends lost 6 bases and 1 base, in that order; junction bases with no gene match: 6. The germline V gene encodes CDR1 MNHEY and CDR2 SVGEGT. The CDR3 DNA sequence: TGTGCCAGCAGAGCCGGGACAGGGAGGAACACTGAAGCTTTCTTT. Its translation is CASRAGTGRNTEAFF.

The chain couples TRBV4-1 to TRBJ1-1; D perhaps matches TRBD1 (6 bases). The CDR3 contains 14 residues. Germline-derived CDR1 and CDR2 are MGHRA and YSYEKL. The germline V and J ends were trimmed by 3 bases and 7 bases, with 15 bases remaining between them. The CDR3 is CASSQSEGGNEAFF. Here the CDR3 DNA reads TGCGCCAGCAGCCAGAGTGAGGGGGGAAATGAAGCTTTCTTT.

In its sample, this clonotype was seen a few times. CDR3 DNA sequence: TGCAGTGCTAGAGAGCGAGGGCTAAACCAAGAGACCCAGTACTTC. It is translated as CSARERGLNQETQYF. This sequence joins TRBV20-1 and TRBJ2-5; a possible D gene is TRBD2 (5 bases). The CDR3 is made up of 15 amino acids. The V gene lost 0 bases and the J gene lost 0 bases, with 11 bases spanning the gap. Germline lookup yields CDR1 DFQATT and CDR2 SNEGSKA (reference sequence).

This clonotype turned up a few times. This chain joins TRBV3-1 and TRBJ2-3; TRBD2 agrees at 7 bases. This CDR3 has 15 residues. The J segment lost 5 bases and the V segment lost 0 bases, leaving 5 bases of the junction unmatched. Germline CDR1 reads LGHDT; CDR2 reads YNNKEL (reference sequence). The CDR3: CASSQDWGEGDTQYF. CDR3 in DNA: TGTGCCAGCAGCCAAGACTGGGGGGAGGGAGATACGCAGTATTTT.

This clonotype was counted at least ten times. The CDR3 reads CASSQVIQQGGEQFF. The CDR3 bases are TGCGCCAGCAGCCAAGTTATCCAGCAGGGAGGCGAGCAGTTCTTC. The V call is TRBV4-3, the J call TRBJ2-1; D is perhaps TRBD2 (6 bases). Germline V gene sequence: CDR1 LGHNA, CDR2 YSLEER. Trimming stripped 1 base from V and 10 bases from J, with 17 bases between. CDR3 length: 15 amino acids.

Here the CDR3 DNA reads TGTGCCAGCAGTTATTGGCCTGAAGCTTTCTTT. Protein product: CASSYWPEAFF. The V gene is TRBV6-2 or TRBV6-3, the J gene TRBJ1-1; no clear D. Trimming stripped 3 bases from V and 6 bases from J, with 5 bases between. Germline V gene sequence: CDR1 MNHEY, CDR2 SVGEGT. The CDR3 spans 11 residues.

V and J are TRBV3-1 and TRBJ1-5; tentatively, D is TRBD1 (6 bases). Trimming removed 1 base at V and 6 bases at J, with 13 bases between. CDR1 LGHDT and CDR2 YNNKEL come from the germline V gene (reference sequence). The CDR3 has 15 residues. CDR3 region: CASSQGPQGGQPQHF. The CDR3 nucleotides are TGTGCCAGCAGCCAAGGTCCACAGGGTGGTCAGCCCCAGCATTTT.

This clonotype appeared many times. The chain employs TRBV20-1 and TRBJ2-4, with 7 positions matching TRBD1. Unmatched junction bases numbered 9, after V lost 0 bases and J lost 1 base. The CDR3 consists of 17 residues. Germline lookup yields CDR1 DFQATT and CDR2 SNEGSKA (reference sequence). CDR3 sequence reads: CSARDEPQGVAKNIQYF. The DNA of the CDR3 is TGCAGTGCTAGAGATGAACCCCAGGGGGTGGCCAAAAACATTCAGTACTTC.

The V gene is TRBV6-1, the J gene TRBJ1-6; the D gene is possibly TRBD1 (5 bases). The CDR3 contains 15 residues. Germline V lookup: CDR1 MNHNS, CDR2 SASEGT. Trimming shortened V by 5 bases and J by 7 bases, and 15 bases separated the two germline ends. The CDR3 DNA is TGTGCCAGCAGTCCCCCGACAGTTCCAAATTCACCCCTCCACTTT. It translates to CASSPPTVPNSPLHF.

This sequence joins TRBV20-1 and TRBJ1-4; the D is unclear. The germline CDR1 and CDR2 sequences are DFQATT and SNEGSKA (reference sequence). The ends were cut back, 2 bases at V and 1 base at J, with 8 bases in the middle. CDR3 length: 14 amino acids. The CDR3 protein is CSARSPKTNEKLFF. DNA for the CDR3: TGCAGTGCTAGATCCCCCAAAACTAATGAAAAACTGTTTTTT.

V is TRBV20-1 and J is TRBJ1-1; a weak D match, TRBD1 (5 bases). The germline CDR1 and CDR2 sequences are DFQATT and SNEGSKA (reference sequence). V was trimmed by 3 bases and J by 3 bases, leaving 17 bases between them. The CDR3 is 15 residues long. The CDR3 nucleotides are TGCAGTGCTAGTGGGCGGGGGGTGTTTGACACTGAAGCTTTCTTT. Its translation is CSASGRGVFDTEAFF.

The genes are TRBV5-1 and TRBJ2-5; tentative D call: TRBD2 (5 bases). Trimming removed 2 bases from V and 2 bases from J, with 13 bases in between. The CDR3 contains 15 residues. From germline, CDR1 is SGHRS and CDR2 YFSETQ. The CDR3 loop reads CASSFGRQKQETQYF. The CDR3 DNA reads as TGCGCCAGCAGCTTTGGGAGACAAAAACAAGAGACCCAGTACTTC.

The CDR3 sequence: CASSLMGGGGYTF. CDR3 DNA sequence: TGTGCCAGCAGTTTAATGGGGGGGGGAGGCTACACCTTC. This rearrangement joins TRBV12-3 or TRBV12-4 to TRBJ1-2; D is possibly TRBD1 (5 bases). The CDR3 runs 13 residues. Trimming left V 2 bases short and J 8 bases short, with 12 bases between.

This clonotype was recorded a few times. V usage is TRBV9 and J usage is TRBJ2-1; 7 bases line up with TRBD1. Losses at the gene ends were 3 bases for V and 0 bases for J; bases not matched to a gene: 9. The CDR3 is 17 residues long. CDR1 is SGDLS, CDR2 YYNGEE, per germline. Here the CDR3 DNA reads TGTGCCAGCAGCGACTCGACAGGGCCCAGCTCCTACAATGAGCAGTTCTTC. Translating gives CASSDSTGPSSYNEQFF.

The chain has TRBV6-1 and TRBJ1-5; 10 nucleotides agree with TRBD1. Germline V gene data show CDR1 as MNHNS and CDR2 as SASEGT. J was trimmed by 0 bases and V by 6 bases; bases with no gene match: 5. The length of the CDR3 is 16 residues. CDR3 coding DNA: TGTGCCAGCAGGTGGACAGGGGGTTATAGCAATCAGCCCCAGCATTTT. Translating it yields CASRWTGGYSNQPQHF.

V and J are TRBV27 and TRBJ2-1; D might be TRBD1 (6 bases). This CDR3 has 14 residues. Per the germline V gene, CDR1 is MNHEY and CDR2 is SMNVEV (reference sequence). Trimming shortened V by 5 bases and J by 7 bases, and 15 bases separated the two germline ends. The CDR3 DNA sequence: TGTGCCAGCAGTGTTATCTACAGGGCGAATGAGCAGTTCTTC. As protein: CASSVIYRANEQFF.

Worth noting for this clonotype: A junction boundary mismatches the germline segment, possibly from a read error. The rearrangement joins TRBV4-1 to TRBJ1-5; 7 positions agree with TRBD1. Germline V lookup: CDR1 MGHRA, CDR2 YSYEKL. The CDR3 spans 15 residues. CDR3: CTSSPIDRAWQPQHF. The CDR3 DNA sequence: TGCACCAGCAGCCCGATCGACAGGGCTTGGCAGCCCCAGCATTTT.

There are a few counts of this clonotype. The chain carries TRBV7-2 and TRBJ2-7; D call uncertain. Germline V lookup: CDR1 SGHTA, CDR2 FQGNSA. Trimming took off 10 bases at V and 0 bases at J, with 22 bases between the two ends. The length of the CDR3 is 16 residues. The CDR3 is CAIEAPGLVGSYEQYF. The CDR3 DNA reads TGTGCCATCGAAGCCCCGGGCCTCGTGGGCTCCTACGAGCAGTACTTC.

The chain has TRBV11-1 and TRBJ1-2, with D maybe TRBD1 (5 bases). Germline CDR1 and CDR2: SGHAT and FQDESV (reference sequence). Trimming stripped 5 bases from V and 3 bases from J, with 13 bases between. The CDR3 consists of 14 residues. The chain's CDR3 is CASSVEGAHYGYTF. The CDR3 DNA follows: TGTGCCAGCAGCGTTGAAGGGGCCCACTATGGCTACACCTTC.

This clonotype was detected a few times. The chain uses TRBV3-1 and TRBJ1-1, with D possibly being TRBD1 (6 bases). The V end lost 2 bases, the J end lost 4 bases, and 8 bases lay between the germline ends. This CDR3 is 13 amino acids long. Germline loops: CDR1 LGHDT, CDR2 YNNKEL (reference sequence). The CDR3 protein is CASSQQGITEAFF. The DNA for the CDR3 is TGTGCCAGCAGCCAACAGGGGATCACTGAAGCTTTCTTT.